These 9 T cell receptor beta chains were all obtained from the same sample, sequenced in a study of molecular identifiers for immune sequencing clone quantification. Using its own MiXCR run on the PCR reads, TCRdb lists one record per CDR3 protein. Here the sample spans about 320,000 distinct CDR3 sequences, 20% to 25% being singletons. Source material: naive CD8+ T cells from blood, with Jurkat cell RNA spiked in. As to subset: FACS-sorted CD8+CD4-CCR7+CD45RA+ naive T cells. Receptor source: a human donor in good health. Some libraries in this study had Jurkat cell RNA spiked in.

The sample holds many counts of this clonotype. The J gene is TRBJ2-1, the V gene TRBV5-1, with 11 bases aligning to TRBD1. With 3 bases clipped from V and 8 bases from J, the junction kept 7 bases outside the gene matches. Germline loops: CDR1 SGHRS, CDR2 YFSETQ. The CDR3 covers 15 residues. The CDR3 spells CASSSGTGGGDEQFF. CDR3 in DNA: TGCGCCAGCAGCTCCGGGACAGGGGGTGGCGATGAGCAGTTCTTC.

Ten or more counts support this clonotype. J is TRBJ1-1 and V is TRBV7-9; possible D gene TRBD1, 5 bases. With 5 bases removed from V and 6 bases from J, the gap between germline ends came to 16 bases. The CDR3 length is 14 residues. Per the germline V gene, CDR1 is SEHNR and CDR2 is FQNEAQ (reference sequence). CDR3 region: CASSRGSGPAEAFF. DNA for the CDR3: TGTGCCAGCAGCCGTGGATCAGGGCCGGCTGAAGCTTTCTTT.

In its sample, this clonotype was seen many times. J is TRBJ2-5 and V is TRBV4-1; TRBD2 matches 7 bases. CDR3 size: 14 residues. Germline values: CDR1 MGHRA, CDR2 YSYEKL. V gave up 2 bases and J gave up 2 bases; unmatched junction bases: 2. CDR3 loop: CASSQPSGQETQYF. DNA for the CDR3: TGCGCCAGCAGCCAACCTAGCGGACAAGAGACCCAGTACTTC.

This clonotype appeared many times. The chain links TRBV29-1 to TRBJ2-3, with D possibly TRBD2 on 5 matching bases. Germline assignment: CDR1 SQVTM and CDR2 ANQGSEA. V shed 5 bases and J shed 2 bases, with 8 bases lying between them. There are 12 residues in the CDR3. The CDR3 nucleotides are TGCAGCGTTAGCGGATACACAGATACGCAGTATTTT. Protein product: CSVSGYTDTQYF.

Remarks on this clonotype: Being one base from a much bigger clone, this may be a read error. The chain carries TRBV7-2 and TRBJ2-1; TRBD2 agrees at 9 bases. CDR3 length: 15 residues. Looked up from germline, CDR1 is SGHTA and CDR2 is FQGNSA. Written as DNA, the CDR3 is TGTGCCGGCAGCTTTAGTAGCGGGAGTTACAATGAGCAGTTCTTC. Protein sequence: CAGSFSSGSYNEQFF.

CDR3 sequence reads: CASKVAGVSTDTQYF. CDR3 nucleotide sequence: TGTGCCAGCAAAGTAGCGGGGGTTAGCACAGATACGCAGTATTTT. V usage is TRBV28 and J usage is TRBJ2-3; 9 nucleotides match TRBD2. The germline gives CDR1 MDHEN, CDR2 SYDVKM. J lost 0 bases, V lost 7 bases, and 5 bases had no gene match. This CDR3 comprises 15 residues.

V and J are TRBV7-3 and TRBJ2-3, with D possibly called TRBD1 or TRBD2 (5 bases each). Looked up from germline, CDR1 is SGHTA and CDR2 is FQGTGA. The V gene lost 5 bases and the J gene lost 2 bases, with 14 bases spanning the gap. The CDR3 spans 15 residues. The CDR3 nucleotides are TGTGCCAGCAGCCTGGGACGGCCTCTCACAGATACGCAGTATTTT. This translates into CASSLGRPLTDTQYF. Complete variable domain (other parts from reference TRBV7-3 and TRBJ2-3): GAGVSQTPSNKVTEKGKYVELRCDPISGHTALYWYRQSLGQGPEFLIYFQGTGAADDSGLPNDRFFAVRPEGSVSTLKIQRTERGDSAVYLCASSLGRPLTDTQYFGPGTRLTVL.

Comments on this clonotype: A single base separates this from a much larger clone, so it may be a read error. The rearrangement links TRBV28 to TRBJ2-7; 13 bases are a match to TRBD2. Germline V lookup: CDR1 MDHEN, CDR2 SYDVKM. The CDR3 has 17 amino acids. V shed 6 bases and J 7 bases; nucleotides not matched to a gene: 15. The CDR3 region has the DNA TGTGCCAGCAGACCGACTAGCGGGGGGACCCCTTCGGTTGAGCAGTACTTC. Amino acids: CASRPTSGGTPSVEQYF.

This clonotype was seen ten or more times. V usage is TRBV30 and J usage is TRBJ2-1, with D unclear. The germline V gene encodes CDR1 GTSNPN and CDR2 SVGIG (reference sequence). The CDR3 is 12 residues long. Trimming took off 0 bases at V and 4 bases at J, with 4 bases between the two ends. CDR3 DNA: TGTGCCTGGAGTGTACAATACAATGAGCAGTTCTTC. Encoded protein: CAWSVQYNEQFF.